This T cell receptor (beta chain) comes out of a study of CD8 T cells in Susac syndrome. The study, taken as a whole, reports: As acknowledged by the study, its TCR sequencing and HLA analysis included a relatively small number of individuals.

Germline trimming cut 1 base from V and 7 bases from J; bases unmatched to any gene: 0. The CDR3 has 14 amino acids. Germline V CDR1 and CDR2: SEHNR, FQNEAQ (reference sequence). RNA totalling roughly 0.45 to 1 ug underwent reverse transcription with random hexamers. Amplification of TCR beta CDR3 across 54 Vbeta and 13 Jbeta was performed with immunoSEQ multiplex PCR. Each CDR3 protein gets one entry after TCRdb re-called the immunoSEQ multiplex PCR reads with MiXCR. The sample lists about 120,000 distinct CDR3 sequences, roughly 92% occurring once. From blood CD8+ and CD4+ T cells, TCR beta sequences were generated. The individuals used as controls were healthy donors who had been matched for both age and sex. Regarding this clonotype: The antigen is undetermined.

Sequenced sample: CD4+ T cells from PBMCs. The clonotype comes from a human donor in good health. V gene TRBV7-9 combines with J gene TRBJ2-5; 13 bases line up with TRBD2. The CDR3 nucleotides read TGTGCCAGCAGCTTAGGGACTAGCGGGAGGACCCAGTACTTC. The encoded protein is CASSLGTSGRTQYF.